The rows below give T cell receptor beta chains drawn from one sample of a study of blood T cell repertoires in COVID-19. Assay used: immunoSEQ multiplex PCR; TCRdb lists only in-frame clones, some missing. The sample lists 200,000 to 250,000 clones, about four fifths seen once, with approximately 1.8% in the top ten. The sequencing input was PBMCs or T cells enriched from blood (not recorded which). These receptors all come from a man in his 60s who had recovered from COVID-19. CDR3s include the opening cysteine and the closing phenylalanine or tryptophan. The D gene is left open where the match is weak. Size tells how often a clone was seen (once, few, many) or the class of an expanded clone, and some rows leave it out.

D	size	V	J	CDR3	DNA
NA	NA	TRBV3-1/TRBV3-2	TRBJ1-6	CASSQATRRDSPLHF	TGTGCCAGCAGCCAAGCTACTAGGCGGGATTCACCCCTCCACTTT
TRBD1	NA	TRBV18	TRBJ1-2	CASSPGQGLSGYTF	TGTGCCAGCTCACCGGGACAGGGTCTGAGCGGCTACACCTTC
TRBD2	once	TRBV5-5	TRBJ2-1	CASSLDSGTEQFF	TGTGCCAGCAGCTTGGATAGCGGGACCGAGCAGTTCTTC
NA	NA	TRBV5-4	TRBJ2-1	CASSLAVGGLDNEQFF	TGTGCCAGCAGCTTGGCCGTGGGGGGGCTTGACAATGAGCAGTTCTTC
NA	NA	TRBV5-6	TRBJ2-4	CASSETGSRAKNIQYF	TGTGCCAGCAGCGAGACCGGGAGCCGGGCCAAAAACATTCAGTACTTC
NA	NA	TRBV2	TRBJ1-4	CASSTGYATNEKLFF	TGTGCCAGCAGTACAGGATATGCAACTAATGAAAAACTGTTTTTT
TRBD1	NA	TRBV27	TRBJ1-1	CASSRDFGTARGTEAFF	TGTGCCAGCAGCCGGGATTTCGGGACAGCAAGGGGTACTGAAGCTTTCTTT
NA	NA	TRBV6-6	TRBJ1-3	CASSSGQMSGNTIYF	TGTGCCAGCAGTTCAGGACAGATGTCTGGAAACACCATATATTTT
TRBD1	NA	TRBV7-2	TRBJ2-5	CAGTRPGGGETQYF	TGTGCCGGCACCCGTCCAGGGGGCGGAGAGACCCAGTACTTC
TRBD1	NA	TRBV7-2	TRBJ1-5	CASSLAGQGNQPQHF	TGTGCCAGCAGCCTAGCGGGACAGGGCAATCAGCCCCAGCATTTT
NA	NA	TRBV11-3	TRBJ2-2	CASSSLGANTGELFF	TGTGCCAGCAGCTCCCTCGGGGCGAACACCGGGGAGCTGTTTTTT
TRBD1	NA	TRBV11-2	TRBJ1-1	CASSWDRDTEAFF	TGTGCCAGCAGCTGGGACAGGGACACTGAAGCTTTCTTT
TRBD1	NA	TRBV5-6	TRBJ1-6	CASSWGQGERFALHF	TGTGCCAGCAGCTGGGGACAGGGGGAACGCTTTGCCCTCCACTTT
NA	NA	TRBV30	TRBJ1-6	CAWSGWAGYNSPLHF	TGTGCCTGGAGTGGTTGGGCAGGGTATAATTCACCCCTCCACTTT
NA	NA	TRBV5-1	TRBJ2-2	CASSLVQGGTGELFF	TGCGCCAGCAGCTTGGTCCAGGGGGGCACCGGGGAGCTGTTTTTT